Detailed here is one T cell receptor (beta chain). There is no known antigen for this receptor. Base qualities were left out, and no much larger clone turns up one base away. The CDR3 spans 12 residues, from the cysteine through the phenylalanine. Kept here is only the CDR3 DNA, which spans 36 bases and is read in frame from base 1. Trimming takes 6 bases off V and 4 bases off J; junction bases not matched to a gene: 5. CDR1 and CDR2 were assigned from the germline V gene (reference sequence) as DFQATT and SNEGSKA. This sample was taken from a study of T cell repertoires in cytomegalovirus infection (dated by TCRdb to between 2019 and 2020). About the study as a whole: Peptide stimulations targeted recently identified HLA-C-restricted CMV epitopes, whose presentation resists viral immunomodulation, together with well-studied HLA-B-restricted epitopes. The HLA type of each donor mattered for the analysis, because public TCR beta signatures pointed to carriage of CMV infection along with the matching HLA type.

The sample was run on an Illumina HiSeq 1500. TCRdb trimmed public reads at Q25 via fastp, called clones via MiXCR and kept in-frame beta chains. Merged by CDR3 protein, the rows form single entries marked with the most common genes and DNA. The table for this sample lists roughly 310,000 distinct CDR3 sequences; almost 30% of them were counted only once. Jointly, the top ten make up around 20% of the sample. General findings and caveats noted by the study authors: In the ex vivo response, HLA-C-restricted CMV-specific TCR beta clonotypes were dominant, and in two of eight donors the single most frequent clonotype came from this HLA-C-restricted group. Carriers of CMV infection plus the relevant HLA type were discriminated by the cumulative frequency of public TCR beta family members in the study cohort and in an independent roughly 320-donor cohort.

This specimen's treatment or condition label, per the study, means: in vitro stimulation with specific CMV peptide epitopes to enrich CMV-specific T cells. The sequence was collected from a human donor in good health (CMV status not recorded). Some clones in this sample may be carry-over from other donors' samples. Source: cultured PBMCs, taken from culture after CMV antigen stimulation. The rearranged chain carries TRBV20-1 and TRBJ1-1, with TRBD1 matching 7 junction bases. The CDR3 amino acid sequence is: CSAPQGTTEAFF. At the DNA level, the sequence is TGCAGTGCACCACAGGGGACCACTGAAGCTTTCTTT.